A single sample gave rise to the 26 T cell receptor beta chains below, sequenced in a study of human T cells and chemical hapten exposure (dated by TCRdb to the early 2020s). Library preparation was by RACE. Data came from a NextSeq 500. TCRdb cleaned the public reads at Q25 with fastp, built clones with MiXCR and kept in-frame beta chains. Each entry merges the rows of one CDR3 protein and shows their most common DNA and genes. Counted in this sample were approximately 52,000 distinct CDR3 sequences; roughly a tenth of them appeared once. 11% to 15% of the sample is held by the ten biggest clonotypes. The time point label, read with the paper, signifies: pre-sensitization, week 0. The treatment or condition tag for this specimen amounts to: therapeutic diphenylcyclopropenone sensitization with weekly scalp DPC. The specimen was whole blood, collected in connection with sensitization to the hapten diphenylcyclopropenone (DPC). These TCRs come from a woman aged 35 to 49 with alopecia areata. Some clones in this sample may be carry-over from other donors' samples.

There are many counts of this clonotype. The chain has TRBV6-2 or TRBV6-3 and TRBJ2-3; possibly TRBD2 for D (5 bases). The CDR3 runs to 14 residues. Germline V gene data show CDR1 as MNHEY and CDR2 as SVGEGT. V was clipped by 5 bases and J by 3 bases, with 12 bases between them. CDR3 nucleotide sequence: TGTGCCAGCAGTGGCGGACTGCCTACAGATACGCAGTATTTT. As protein: CASSGGLPTDTQYF.

This chain connects TRBV28 to TRBJ2-3; tentative D call: TRBD1 (5 bases). Germline loops: CDR1 MDHEN, CDR2 SYDVKM. The V gene lost 5 bases and the J gene lost 0 bases, with 15 bases spanning the gap. The CDR3 consists of 16 residues. The CDR3 protein is CASSALQASSTDTQYF. The CDR3 bases are TGTGCCAGCAGTGCCTTACAGGCATCTAGCACAGATACGCAGTATTTT.

This clonotype was found a few times. The genes are TRBV2 and TRBJ1-1; D unresolved. The CDR3 is 15 amino acids. The V end was cut by 3 bases, the J end by 5 bases, with 16 bases between. Looked up from germline, CDR1 is SNHLY and CDR2 is FYNNEI. In DNA form, the CDR3 reads TGTGCCAGCAGTGACCTTACAGCTCTAGGGACTGAAGCTTTCTTT. This encodes CASSDLTALGTEAFF.

The CDR3: CASSYATSGGEQFF. The CDR3 DNA is TGTGCCAGCAGCTACGCTACTAGCGGCGGTGAGCAGTTCTTC. The chain combines TRBV12-3 or TRBV12-4 with TRBJ2-1; TRBD2 aligns across 8 bases. The CDR3 covers 14 residues. Unmatched junction bases numbered 10, after V lost 6 bases and J lost 9 bases.

This clonotype showed up many times. The V call is TRBV4-1, the J call TRBJ2-7; possibly TRBD1 for D (6 bases). Germline CDR1 and CDR2: MGHRA and YSYEKL. The CDR3 extends over 16 amino acids. Trimming pared 4 bases from V and 0 bases from J, leaving 16 bases between. This CDR3 reads CASSLSGTPSSYEQYF. The CDR3 DNA reads as TGCGCCAGCAGCCTGTCCGGGACACCGAGCTCCTACGAGCAGTACTTC.

This clonotype was picked up many times. The V gene is TRBV7-7, the J gene TRBJ2-5, with 7 bases aligning to TRBD1. Germline lookup yields CDR1 SSHAT and CDR2 FNYEAQ (reference sequence). Trimming cost V 1 base and J 0 bases; bases outside gene matches: 2. The CDR3 length is 15 residues. This CDR3 reads CASSLGDRNQETQYF. The CDR3 nucleotides are TGTGCCAGCAGCTTAGGGGACAGAAACCAAGAGACCCAGTACTTC.

This clonotype came up a few times. The V gene is TRBV5-1, the J gene TRBJ2-5; 9 bases are shared with TRBD2. Germline CDR1 reads SGHRS; CDR2 reads YFSETQ. This CDR3 is built from 15 residues. V shed 4 bases, J shed 0 bases, and the junction held 4 bases outside the gene matches. The CDR3 spells CASSRGLANQETQYF. The CDR3 nucleotides are TGCGCCAGCAGCCGGGGACTAGCAAACCAAGAGACCCAGTACTTC.

This clonotype was detected ten times or more. The J gene is TRBJ2-7, the V gene TRBV3-1; D not certain. V was pared by 4 bases and J by 5 bases, with 9 bases between. The CDR3 consists of 12 residues. The germline CDR1 and CDR2 sequences are LGHDT and YNNKEL (reference sequence). The CDR3 sequence is CASSLTRDEQYF. The CDR3 DNA reads as TGTGCCAGCAGCCTGACACGGGACGAGCAGTACTTC.

This clonotype was observed at least ten times. Its ends do not fully match the called genes, so a read error is possible. The rearrangement uses TRBV6-1 and TRBJ1-5; 8 bases match TRBD1. The CDR3 covers 15 residues. Germline V CDR1 and CDR2: MNHNS, SASEGT. The CDR3 DNA follows: TGTGCCAGCAGTCAAGCGGAGACAGGGGCTCAGCCCCAGCATTTT. Protein: CASSQAETGAQPQHF.

This clonotype has more than one count but fewer than ten. The V gene is TRBV11-2, the J gene TRBJ2-4; 10 bases fit TRBD2. This CDR3 has 20 amino acids. Per the germline V gene, CDR1 is SGHAT and CDR2 is FQNNGV. Trimming cost V 5 bases and J 0 bases; bases outside gene matches: 16. The CDR3 is CASSQSVGASGGVAKNIQYF. The CDR3 nucleotides are TGTGCCAGCAGCCAAAGCGTGGGGGCTAGCGGGGGAGTAGCCAAAAACATTCAGTACTTC.

In the case of this clonotype: A much larger clone sits a single nucleotide away, making a read error possible. This chain connects TRBV6-6 to TRBJ1-1; D remains unclear. The CDR3 has 15 residues. CDR1 and CDR2 from the germline V gene are MNHNY and SVGAGI (reference sequence). The chain's CDR3 is CTSSYSPSVNTEAFF. The CDR3 bases are TGTACCAGCAGTTACTCCCCCTCAGTGAACACTGAAGCTTTCTTT.

This clonotype was counted ten times or more. The chain carries TRBV30 and TRBJ1-6; 9 bases align to TRBD1. CDR3 length: 15 amino acids. Germline CDR1 and CDR2: GTSNPN and SVGIG (reference sequence). V dropped 2 bases and J dropped 7; count of bases not matched to a gene: 6. CDR3 nucleotide sequence: TGTGCCTGGAGTCCCACGACAGGGGGGAATTCACCCCTCCACTTT. Its translation: CAWSPTTGGNSPLHF.

This clonotype was recorded at least ten times. J is TRBJ2-7 and V is TRBV20-1; 7 bases align to TRBD2. The CDR3 runs 14 residues. V was clipped by 0 bases and J by 6 bases; unmatched bases: 8. Germline V gene lookup returns CDR1 DFQATT and CDR2 SNEGSKA (reference sequence). The CDR3, as DNA: TGCAGTGCTAGAGATCACCAGGGAGGGAGCGAGCAGTACTTC. Its protein product is CSARDHQGGSEQYF.

This clonotype was recorded a few times. The rearrangement joins TRBV20-1 to TRBJ1-1; D unresolved. Germline V gene data show CDR1 as DFQATT and CDR2 as SNEGSKA (reference sequence). This CDR3 has 11 amino acids. V was clipped by 5 bases and J by 0 bases, with 4 bases between them. CDR3 DNA: TGCAGTGCTGAACTGAACACTGAAGCTTTCTTT. This translates into CSAELNTEAFF.

The chain employs TRBV24-1 and TRBJ2-3; TRBD1 aligns across 8 bases. V shed 7 bases, J shed 1 base, and the junction held 3 bases outside the gene matches. Per germline, CDR1 KGHDR and CDR2 SFDVKD. The CDR3 runs to 14 residues. The CDR3: CATSPTGGTDTQYF. CDR3 DNA: TGTGCCACCAGCCCGACAGGGGGCACAGATACGCAGTATTTT.

In its sample, this clonotype was seen once. Here the CDR3 DNA reads TGTGCCAGCAGTGACCAGGGGGAATCTCAGCCCCAGCATTTT. It translates to CASSDQGESQPQHF. V usage is TRBV6-1 and J usage is TRBJ1-5, with TRBD1 matching over 7 bases. Germline assignment: CDR1 MNHNS and CDR2 SASEGT. The junction had 5 bases not matched to a gene; V was cut back by 3 bases and J by 6 bases. CDR3 length: 14 residues.

Ten or more counts support this clonotype. This chain uses TRBV6-5 with TRBJ2-1; TRBD2 aligns across 7 bases. The CDR3 covers 16 residues. CDR1 is MNHEY, CDR2 SVGAGI, per germline. The ends lost 4 bases at V and 2 bases at J; junction bases unmatched: 8. CDR3 DNA sequence: TGTGCCAGCAGTTGGAGTGCAGCGGGAACCTACAATGAGCAGTTCTTC. Translated, it gives CASSWSAAGTYNEQFF.

This clonotype has a count of ten or more. The chain carries TRBV3-1 and TRBJ2-7; D tentatively fits TRBD1 or TRBD2 (5 bases each). Between the trimmed V and J ends, which lost 10 bases and 2 bases, there was a span of 9 bases. The CDR3 runs 11 residues. Germline V lookup: CDR1 LGHDT, CDR2 YNNKEL (reference sequence). The CDR3 DNA sequence: TGTGCCACGGGGCCTCCCTACGAGCAGTACTTC. Translation gives CATGPPYEQYF.

The rearrangement links TRBV5-1 to TRBJ2-5; 9 bases agree with TRBD1. Germline V gene data show CDR1 as SGHRS and CDR2 as YFSETQ. CDR3 length: 16 amino acids. J lost 5 bases, V lost 0 bases, and 8 bases had no gene match. CDR3 bases: TGCGCCAGCAGCTTGGCCCCTACAGGGGGCATGGAGACCCAGTACTTC. This codes for CASSLAPTGGMETQYF. Using reference TRBV5-1 and TRBJ2-5 for the parts outside the CDR3, the full variable domain is KAGVTQTPRYLIKTRGQQVTLSCSPISGHRSVSWYQQTPGQGLQFLFEYFSETQRNKGNFPGRFSGRQFSNSRSEMNVSTLELGDSALYLCASSLAPTGGMETQYFGPGTRLLVL.

This clonotype was detected many times. The chain is built from TRBV20-1 and TRBJ2-5, with D possibly being TRBD2 (6 bases). Trimming took 0 bases from V and 1 from J, leaving 9 bases between them. In germline, CDR1 is DFQATT, CDR2 SNEGSKA (reference sequence). The length of the CDR3 is 14 residues. CDR3 coding DNA: TGCAGTGCTAGAGACCCCGGGGGCCAAGAGACCCAGTACTTC. Protein product: CSARDPGGQETQYF.

This clonotype was counted between two and nine times. This chain uses TRBV20-1 with TRBJ1-2; D is ambiguous. The ends were cut back, 5 bases at V and 8 bases at J, with 21 bases in the middle. The CDR3 is made up of 14 amino acids. Germline assignment: CDR1 DFQATT and CDR2 SNEGSKA (reference sequence). CDR3 residues: CSAPDRERIGGYTF. CDR3 DNA: TGCAGTGCTCCGGACCGAGAGAGGATTGGCGGCTACACCTTC.

The sample holds many counts of this clonotype. The chain employs TRBV29-1 and TRBJ2-7; 11 bases are a match to TRBD2. Unmatched junction bases numbered 8, after V lost 7 bases and J lost 3 bases. The CDR3 spans 14 residues. Germline V gene lookup returns CDR1 SQVTM and CDR2 ANQGSEA. The CDR3 bases are TGCAGCGCTGACCTAGCGGGGGGTAGCTACGAGCAGTACTTC. The encoded protein is CSADLAGGSYEQYF.

This clonotype was detected ten times or more. The chain couples TRBV20-1 to TRBJ1-6; no reliable D call. The V end lost 6 bases, the J end lost 10 bases, and 4 bases lay between the germline ends. Germline CDR1 and CDR2: DFQATT and SNEGSKA (reference sequence). The CDR3 has 9 amino acids. The CDR3 loop is CSAGSPLHF. The CDR3 DNA is TGCAGTGCAGGCTCACCCCTCCACTTT.

The V call is TRBV6-5, the J call TRBJ2-3, with D unclear. V lost 4 bases and J lost 0, with 11 bases in between. Germline-derived CDR1 and CDR2 are MNHEY and SVGAGI. The CDR3 spans 15 residues. The CDR3 DNA reads as TGTGCCAGCAGTTCTCGTTTGGATAGCACAGATACGCAGTATTTT. It yields the protein CASSSRLDSTDTQYF.

This clonotype has ten or more counts. V usage is TRBV11-2 and J usage is TRBJ2-3; 7 nucleotides agree with TRBD2. Germline CDR1 and CDR2: SGHAT and FQNNGV. J gave up 2 bases and V 3 bases, and 8 bases lay outside the gene matches. This CDR3 contains 16 residues. The CDR3 loop is CASSFHAGTNTDTQYF. In DNA form, the CDR3 reads TGTGCCAGCAGCTTCCACGCGGGGACTAACACAGATACGCAGTATTTT.

This clonotype was counted only a few times. V and J are TRBV2 and TRBJ2-4; either TRBD1 or TRBD2 may supply D (6 bases each). The CDR3 sequence is 15 residues long. Trimming pared 1 base from V and 3 bases from J, leaving 10 bases between. CDR1 is SNHLY, CDR2 FYNNEI, per germline. In DNA form, the CDR3 reads TGTGCCAGCAGTGAAGAGGAGGGGGGCAAAAACATTCAGTACTTC. Its translation is CASSEEEGGKNIQYF.